The entry that follows covers one T cell receptor beta chain sequence. Its antigen is unidentified. The data derive from a study of CD8 T cells in Susac syndrome. Overall study context: Each patient with Susac syndrome, at the time of blood draw, was therapy-naive, on corticosteroids, or on intravenous immunoglobulin alone.

The study's findings and limits: The relatively small number of individuals in the TCR sequencing and HLA analysis was acknowledged by the study.

Random hexamers were used to reverse transcribe an amount of about 0.5 to 1 ug RNA. Multiplex PCR with immunoSEQ amplified the TCR beta CDR3 across 54 Vbeta and 13 Jbeta. TCRdb independently ran MiXCR on the immunoSEQ multiplex PCR reads; one entry per CDR3 protein. The sample comprises about 94,000 distinct CDR3 sequences, roughly 94% of which are singletons, and roughly 0.31% rests with the top ten. The diagnostic criteria for definite or probable disease, as recently defined, were met by the patients with Susac syndrome. V shed 5 bases, J shed 3 bases, and the junction held 4 bases outside the gene matches. This CDR3 spans 15 amino acids. CDR1 is SNHLY and CDR2 is FYNNEI in the germline V gene.

V is TRBV2 and J is TRBJ2-7; 13 nucleotides align to TRBD2. The sample was CD4+ T cells from PBMCs. This receptor was identified in a human donor with Susac syndrome. The CDR3 DNA reads as TGTGCCAGCAGTTCTGGACTAGCGGGGGACTACGAGCAGTACTTC. Residues: CASSSGLAGDYEQYF.